This T cell receptor beta chain stems from a study of siplizumab effects on memory and regulatory T cells. Regarding the study as a whole: Both greater diversity than memory cells and a major contribution to the alloresponse seemed to characterize naive T cells. Proliferating CD4+ or CD8+ clones, roughly 75-95% of them, lacked an assignable naive or memory phenotype.

TCRdb's table, derived via immunoSEQ multiplex PCR, lists solely in-frame clones and lacks some. Of fewer than 130,000 clones in the sample, 80% to 95% were seen once. About this clone: Its specificity is unknown.

V lost 1 base and J lost 4, with 22 bases in between. Germline CDR1 is MDHEN and CDR2 is SYDVKM. This CDR3 has 18 amino acids. The clonotype was recovered from a human donor in good health. The sequenced material came from CD4+ T cells sorted from blood. The rearrangement joins TRBV28 to TRBJ1-1; D unresolved. The CDR3 loop reads CASSLSLGGDLILTEAFF. The CDR3 nucleotides are TGTGCCAGCAGTTTATCATTAGGAGGAGATCTAATCCTCACTGAAGCTTTCTTT.